Presented here are 21 T cell receptor beta chains from one specimen sequenced in a study of cytomegalovirus exposure and HLA in healthy donors. The PCR made use of 60 Vbeta and 13 Jbeta primers. Some clones are missing from TCRdb's copy, which holds only in-frame ones; the method was immunoSEQ multiplex PCR. Of about 130,000 clones detected, around three quarters appear once; the ten largest clones hold roughly 2.4%. Sequencing was performed on PBMCs. These receptors were taken from a man between 25 and 39 years old in good health and CMV-seronegative.

This clone was observed once. This rearrangement joins TRBV7-8 to TRBJ1-2; TRBD1 aligns across 9 bases. V was clipped by 2 bases and J by 2 bases; unmatched bases: 3. CDR3 size: 15 residues. CDR1 and CDR2 from the germline V gene are SGHVS and FQNEAQ. As DNA, the CDR3 is TGTGCCAGCAGCTTAAGGACAGGGGTGAACTATGGCTACACCTTC. Translating gives CASSLRTGVNYGYTF.

This clone came up a few times. The junction departs from the called germline gene at one end, perhaps through a read error. This chain connects TRBV7-9 to TRBJ2-7, with TRBD2 matching over 10 bases. Germline CDR1 reads SEHNR; CDR2 reads FQNEAQ (reference sequence). This CDR3 is 16 amino acids long. The CDR3 loop reads CSSSSVTSGHSYEQYF. CDR3 coding DNA: TGTTCCAGCAGTTCAGTGACTAGCGGGCACTCCTACGAGCAGTACTTC. Full variable domain (missing parts from reference TRBV7-9 and TRBJ2-7): DTGVSQNPRHKITKRGQNVTFRCDPISEHNRLYWYRQTLGQGPEFLTYFQNEAQLEKSRLLSDRFSAERPKGSFSTLEIQRTEQGDSAMYLCSSSSVTSGHSYEQYFGPGTRLTVT.

This clone was seen a single time. The rearrangement joins TRBV14 to TRBJ2-3, with D tentatively TRBD1 (6 bases). CDR1 is SGHDN, CDR2 FVKESK, per germline. CDR3 size: 14 residues. Trimming cost V 4 bases and J 4 bases, with 12 bases left between them. CDR3 in amino acids: CASSPGQFSDTQYF. CDR3 in DNA: TGTGCCAGCAGCCCTGGACAGTTTTCAGATACGCAGTATTTT.

V gene TRBV19 combines with J gene TRBJ2-7; 8 bases fit TRBD2. The trim removed 5 bases at V and 3 bases at J, leaving 9 bases unmatched. CDR3 length: 15 residues. The V gene's germline CDR1 is LNHDA and CDR2 SQIVND (reference sequence). This chain's CDR3 is CASSPSSGSLYEQYF. The CDR3 DNA reads TGTGCCAGTAGTCCCAGCAGCGGGAGCCTCTACGAGCAGTACTTC.

This rearrangement joins TRBV13 to TRBJ2-7, with TRBD1 matching 11 bases. CDR1 PRHDT and CDR2 FYEKMQ come from the germline V gene (reference sequence). The CDR3 is 16 residues long. V was pared by 1 base and J by 7 bases, with 9 bases of the junction left unmatched. In DNA, the CDR3 is TGTGCCAGCAGCTTAGAGGGGACCGGGACAGGGGGAGAGCAGTACTTC. It codes for CASSLEGTGTGGEQYF. The whole variable domain, filled in from reference TRBV13 and TRBJ2-7, reads AAGVIQSPRHLIKEKRETATLKCYPIPRHDTVYWYQQGPGQDPQFLISFYEKMQSDKGSIPDRFSAQQFSDYHSELNMSSLELGDSALYFCASSLEGTGTGGEQYFGPGTRLTVT.

The genes are TRBV4-1 and TRBJ2-7; 11 nucleotides align to TRBD2. The V segment lost 0 bases and the J segment 5 bases; nucleotides outside the gene matches: 6. Per the germline V gene, CDR1 is MGHRA and CDR2 is YSYEKL. The CDR3 sequence is 16 residues long. CDR3: CASSQDSLAGAHEQYF. CDR3 nucleotides: TGCGCCAGCAGCCAAGACTCACTAGCGGGAGCCCACGAGCAGTACTTC.

CDR3 nucleotides: TGTGCCAGCACCTCCCCGACAGGGGGCGAGGAGCAGTACTTC. Its protein product is CASTSPTGGEEQYF. The rearrangement uses TRBV25-1 and TRBJ2-7; TRBD1 matches at 10 bases. V dropped 7 bases and J dropped 7; count of bases not matched to a gene: 10. In germline, CDR1 is MGHDK, CDR2 SYGVNS. This CDR3 contains 14 residues.

The chain uses TRBV10-3 and TRBJ1-4; no clear D. The CDR3 runs to 15 residues. CDR1 and CDR2 from the germline V gene are ENHRY and SYGVKD. The ends were cut back, 4 bases at V and 6 bases at J, with 15 bases in the middle. The CDR3 here is CAISAESGRYEKLFF. Here the CDR3 DNA reads TGTGCCATCAGTGCGGAAAGTGGGCGATATGAAAAACTGTTTTTT.

This clone was seen only once. The chain uses TRBV29-1 and TRBJ2-5; 10 bases are a match to TRBD1. The V segment lost 3 bases and the J segment 4 bases; nucleotides outside the gene matches: 5. Germline CDR1 and CDR2: SQVTM and ANQGSEA. The length of the CDR3 is 14 residues. DNA of the CDR3: TGCAGCGTTGAGACAGGGGGCGGGTCAGAGACCCAGTACTTC. It is translated as CSVETGGGSETQYF. Variable domain in full (rest from reference TRBV29-1 and TRBJ2-5): SAVISQKPSRDICQRGTSLTIQCQVDSQVTMMFWYRQQPGQSLTLIATANQGSEATYESGFVIDKFPISRPNLTFSTLTVSNMSPEDSSIYLCSVETGGGSETQYFGPGTRLLVL.

In its sample, this clone was seen a few times. V gene TRBV4-3 combines with J gene TRBJ2-2; tentative D call: TRBD1 (5 bases). V was trimmed by 1 base and J by 0 bases, leaving 6 bases between them. Germline loops: CDR1 LGHNA, CDR2 YSLEER. The CDR3 covers 15 residues. The CDR3 spells CASSQGRANTGELFF. In DNA form, the CDR3 reads TGCGCCAGCAGCCAAGGCAGGGCGAACACCGGGGAGCTGTTTTTT.

This chain links TRBV2 with TRBJ2-1; 10 bases align to TRBD2. The CDR3 sequence is 16 residues long. V was clipped by 2 bases and J by 5 bases; unmatched bases: 6. Looked up from germline, CDR1 is SNHLY and CDR2 is FYNNEI. DNA of the CDR3: TGTGCCAGCAGTGAATTTTGGACTAGCGGAAACAATGAGCAGTTCTTC. Translating gives CASSEFWTSGNNEQFF.

This sequence joins TRBV5-1 and TRBJ2-7; 9 bases map to TRBD2. CDR3 size: 19 residues. Per germline, CDR1 SGHRS and CDR2 YFSETQ. The J segment lost 4 bases and the V segment lost 0 bases, leaving 17 bases of the junction unmatched. The DNA of the CDR3 is TGCGCCAGCAGCTTGGTTTATCGCCTTAGCGGGAGTAGTGATTACGAGCAGTACTTC. Encoded protein: CASSLVYRLSGSSDYEQYF.

The rearrangement links TRBV6-5 to TRBJ1-1; the D gene is possibly TRBD1 (6 bases). The CDR3 has 13 amino acids. Germline V gives CDR1 MNHEY, CDR2 SVGAGI. V was trimmed by 5 bases and J by 4 bases, leaving 11 bases between them. CDR3 sequence (DNA): TGTGCCAGCAGTGGGGGGGGGCCCACTGAAGCTTTCTTT. This translates into CASSGGGPTEAFF.

J is TRBJ2-5 and V is TRBV11-3; the match to TRBD2 covers 9 bases. CDR1 and CDR2 from the germline V gene are SGHNT and YENEEA. The CDR3 spans 16 residues. The V gene end was trimmed by 4 bases and the J gene end by 7 bases; junction bases not matched to a gene: 13. In DNA form, the CDR3 reads TGTGCCAGCAGCTATCACCCGGGCGGGAGGGTGGCGACCCAGTACTTC. Translated: CASSYHPGGRVATQYF.

The chain employs TRBV25-1 and TRBJ2-2; 16 positions agree with TRBD2. The CDR3 loop spans 17 amino acids. J lost 6 bases, V lost 5 bases, and 6 bases had no gene match. Germline loops: CDR1 MGHDK, CDR2 SYGVNS. The CDR3, as DNA: TGTGCCAGCAGTTCGCCGGGACTAGCGGGAGGGGCCGGGGAGCTGTTTTTT. This sequence encodes CASSSPGLAGGAGELFF.

The CDR3 spells CASSFRGELFF. DNA of the CDR3: TGTGCCAGCAGTTTTCGCGGGGAGCTGTTTTTT. V usage is TRBV28 and J usage is TRBJ2-2, with no clear D. The CDR3 is 11 amino acids. Trimming pared 3 bases from V and 7 bases from J, leaving 3 bases between. Looked up from germline, CDR1 is MDHEN and CDR2 is SYDVKM.

This chain uses TRBV29-1 with TRBJ2-2; D is possibly TRBD2 (7 bases). Germline CDR1 is SQVTM and CDR2 is ANQGSEA. The CDR3 loop spans 14 amino acids. The V gene lost 7 bases and the J gene lost 3 bases, with 15 bases spanning the gap. Written as DNA, the CDR3 is TGCAGCGCTGGGGGGGGCTTTTACACCGGGGAGCTGTTTTTT. It encodes CSAGGGFYTGELFF.

In this sample, this clone turned up once. The J gene is TRBJ2-4, the V gene TRBV5-1; D uncertain. Per the germline V gene, CDR1 is SGHRS and CDR2 is YFSETQ. The CDR3 is made up of 15 amino acids. The V end lost 4 bases, the J end lost 1 base, and 12 bases lay between the germline ends. CDR3 nucleotide sequence: TGCGCCAGCAGCCGAGGCCTCGGCGCCAAAAACATTCAGTACTTC. This codes for CASSRGLGAKNIQYF.

This clone was seen a few times. J is TRBJ2-4 and V is TRBV29-1, with D possibly TRBD1 on 6 matching bases. Germline assignment: CDR1 SQVTM and CDR2 ANQGSEA. V was shortened by 6 bases and J by 5 bases, with 14 bases between the two germline ends. The CDR3 totals 13 residues. In nucleotides, the CDR3 is TGCAGCGTCTTTTCCTGGACAGAAAACATTCAGTACTTC. Amino acid sequence: CSVFSWTENIQYF.

This clone has a single count. V usage is TRBV13 and J usage is TRBJ2-7; D may be TRBD1 (6 bases). This CDR3 is built from 14 residues. The V and J ends lost 5 bases and 4 bases respectively, with 15 bases between them. Germline CDR1 is PRHDT and CDR2 is FYEKMQ (reference sequence). The CDR3 DNA reads as TGTGCCAGCAGCGGCCTTAAGGGGGTTTACGAGCAGTACTTC. Protein product: CASSGLKGVYEQYF.

On this clone: One end of the junction does not line up with germline, which may come from a read error. This sequence joins TRBV7-9 and TRBJ1-4; D is possibly TRBD1 (5 bases). Germline CDR1 reads SEHNR; CDR2 reads FQNEAQ (reference sequence). This CDR3 is built from 16 residues. The CDR3 here is CSSSQTLQGLGEKLFF. The CDR3 coding sequence is TGTTCCAGCAGCCAAACCCTTCAGGGCCTTGGGGAAAAACTGTTTTTT. The full variable domain, with the rest looked up from reference TRBV7-9 and TRBJ1-4, is DTGVSQNPRHKITKRGQNVTFRCDPISEHNRLYWYRQTLGQGPEFLTYFQNEAQLEKSRLLSDRFSAERPKGSFSTLEIQRTEQGDSAMYLCSSSQTLQGLGEKLFFGSGTQLSVL.